What follows are 27 T cell receptor beta chains derived from one specimen sequenced in a study of blood T cell repertoires in COVID-19. This table comes from immunoSEQ multiplex PCR, and its TCRdb copy is limited to in-frame clones, with some not included. The table shows approximately 300,000 clones, with 90% occurring only once. Sequenced sample: PBMCs or T cells enriched from blood (not recorded which). All receptors come from a woman aged 25-40 years who had been exposed to COVID-19.

This clone has at least ten counts. The gene calls are TRBV6-5 and TRBJ1-5; 8 nucleotides match TRBD1. J was trimmed by 5 bases and V by 7 bases; bases with no gene match: 7. This CDR3 comprises 14 residues. Germline CDR1 MNHEY, CDR2 SVGAGI. Here the CDR3 reads CASTKGQAHQPQHF. The CDR3 nucleotides are TGTGCCAGCACCAAGGGACAGGCTCATCAGCCCCAGCATTTT.

The rearrangement joins TRBV11-2 to TRBJ1-6; 11 nucleotides agree with TRBD1. This CDR3 is built from 14 residues. Germline trimming cut 5 bases from V and 9 bases from J; bases unmatched to any gene: 3. Germline V gene lookup returns CDR1 SGHAT and CDR2 FQNNGV. CDR3 in amino acids: CASSPGTGGSPLHF. The CDR3 DNA is TGTGCCAGCAGCCCCGGGACAGGGGGTTCACCCCTCCACTTT. The whole variable domain, remainder taken from reference TRBV11-2 and TRBJ1-6, is EAGVAQSPRYKIIEKRQSVAFWCNPISGHATLYWYQQILGQGPKLLIQFQNNGVVDDSQLPKDRFSAERLKGVDSTLKIQPAKLEDSAVYLCASSPGTGGSPLHFGNGTRLTVT.

This sequence joins TRBV7-9 and TRBJ2-7; no firm D call. From germline, CDR1 is SEHNR and CDR2 FQNEAQ (reference sequence). Trimming took off 0 bases at V and 0 bases at J, with 9 bases between the two ends. The CDR3 consists of 15 residues. The CDR3 reads CASSLAPTSSYEQYF. As DNA, the CDR3 is TGTGCCAGCAGCTTAGCCCCTACGAGCTCCTACGAGCAGTACTTC.

The chain employs TRBV7-8 and TRBJ2-2, with D unresolved. The length of the CDR3 is 13 residues. Trimming stripped 4 bases from V and 6 bases from J, with 9 bases between. Germline V gene lookup returns CDR1 SGHVS and CDR2 FQNEAQ. In nucleotides, the CDR3 is TGTGCCAGCAGCTACCTTACAGCCGGGGAGCTGTTTTTT. Its translation: CASSYLTAGELFF.

This clone was detected once. The gene calls are TRBV7-2 and TRBJ1-6; 9 bases are a match to TRBD1. The CDR3 extends over 15 amino acids. With V trimmed by 5 bases and J by 7 bases, 6 bases remained unmatched. Germline V gene data show CDR1 as SGHTA and CDR2 as FQGNSA. CDR3 nucleotides: TGTGCCAGCAGCCGTTCCGGGACAGGGAATTCACCCCTCCACTTT. Encoded protein: CASSRSGTGNSPLHF.

CDR3: CASSPIDRGLAQPQHF. CDR3 bases: TGTGCCAGTAGCCCCATCGACAGGGGGCTTGCTCAGCCCCAGCATTTT. V usage is TRBV19 and J usage is TRBJ1-5; 10 nucleotides align to TRBD1. The germline V gene encodes CDR1 LNHDA and CDR2 SQIVND (reference sequence). J gave up 6 bases and V 6 bases, and 11 bases lay outside the gene matches. This CDR3 is 16 amino acids long. The whole variable domain, remainder taken from reference TRBV19 and TRBJ1-5, is DGGITQSPKYLFRKEGQNVTLSCEQNLNHDAMYWYRQDPGQGLRLIYYSQIVNDFQKGDIAEGYSVSREKKESFPLTVTSAQKNPTAFYLCASSPIDRGLAQPQHFGDGTRLSIL.

The genes are TRBV5-6 and TRBJ1-3; maybe TRBD1 (6 bases). V lost 4 bases to trimming and J lost 0 bases, with 8 bases between them. This CDR3 has 14 residues. Germline V gene lookup returns CDR1 SGHDT and CDR2 YYEEEE. As DNA, the CDR3 is TGTGCCAGCAGCATACAGGGCTCTGGAAACACCATATATTTT. Encoded protein: CASSIQGSGNTIYF. The complete variable domain, with remaining parts taken from reference TRBV5-6 and TRBJ1-3, reads DAGVTQSPTHLIKTRGQQVTLRCSPKSGHDTVSWYQQALGQGPQFIFQYYEEEERQRGNFPDRFSGHQFPNYSSELNVNALLLGDSALYLCASSIQGSGNTIYFGEGSWLTVV.

V is TRBV3-1 (or the pseudogene TRBV3-2) and J is TRBJ2-7; weak D call: TRBD2 (6 bases). CDR1 and CDR2 from the germline V gene are LGHDT and YNNKEL (reference sequence). This CDR3 contains 14 residues. Trimming took 4 bases from V and 5 from J, leaving 15 bases between them. CDR3 sequence: CASSPPEREDEQYF. The CDR3, as DNA: TGTGCCAGCAGCCCCCCGGAGAGGGAGGACGAGCAGTACTTC.

This clone was counted between two and nine times. V usage is TRBV9 and J usage is TRBJ1-5, with TRBD1 identical over 11 bases. With V trimmed by 4 bases and J by 6 bases, 12 bases remained unmatched. Per the germline V gene, CDR1 is SGDLS and CDR2 is YYNGEE. The CDR3 covers 17 residues. CDR3: CASSTRDRGKGIQPQHF. The CDR3 DNA reads TGTGCCAGCAGCACACGGGACAGGGGGAAAGGGATTCAGCCCCAGCATTTT. The full variable domain, rest sourced from reference TRBV9 and TRBJ1-5, is DSGVTQTPKHLITATGQRVTLRCSPRSGDLSVYWYQQSLDQGLQFLIQYYNGEERAKGNILERFSAQQFPDLHSELNLSSLELGDSALYFCASSTRDRGKGIQPQHFGDGTRLSIL.

The gene calls are TRBV7-2 and TRBJ1-2; 10 bases map to TRBD1. The CDR3 loop spans 15 amino acids. Germline V gene sequence: CDR1 SGHTA, CDR2 FQGNSA. V trimming: 4 bases; J trimming: 4 bases; junction bases outside the gene matches: 6. CDR3 residues: CASSYRQGATYGYTF. CDR3 DNA sequence: TGTGCCAGCAGCTACCGACAGGGGGCCACCTATGGCTACACCTTC. The full variable domain, its missing parts supplied by reference TRBV7-2 and TRBJ1-2, is GAGVSQSPSNKVTEKGKDVELRCDPISGHTALYWYRQSLGQGLEFLIYFQGNSAPDKSGLPSDRFSAERTGGSVSTLTIQRTQQEDSAVYLCASSYRQGATYGYTFGSGTRLTVV.

V and J are TRBV7-9 and TRBJ2-7, with unresolved D. V lost 1 base, J lost 6 bases, and 7 bases lay in between. Germline V lookup: CDR1 SEHNR, CDR2 FQNEAQ (reference sequence). This CDR3 region has 12 residues. This CDR3 reads CASSLGRSEQYF. CDR3 in DNA: TGTGCCAGCAGCTTAGGTCGGTCCGAGCAGTACTTC.

The chain couples TRBV4-3 to TRBJ2-5, with 9 bases identical to TRBD1. The V segment lost 2 bases and the J segment 5 bases; nucleotides outside the gene matches: 6. This CDR3 is 15 amino acids long. Germline loops: CDR1 LGHNA, CDR2 YSLEER. The CDR3: CASSQNHRGLETQYF. CDR3 nucleotide sequence: TGCGCCAGCAGCCAAAACCACAGGGGGCTGGAGACCCAGTACTTC.

J is TRBJ1-2 and V is TRBV11-2; TRBD1 matches 9 bases. The germline gives CDR1 SGHAT, CDR2 FQNNGV. J lost 7 bases, V lost 0 bases, and 6 bases had no gene match. The CDR3 contains 15 residues. In DNA, the CDR3 is TGTGCCAGCAGCTTAGATCGGGACAGGGCCGGTGGCTACACCTTC. It is translated as CASSLDRDRAGGYTF.

The J gene is TRBJ1-2, the V gene TRBV6-2 or TRBV6-3, with TRBD1 matching over 9 bases. This CDR3 spans 17 amino acids. CDR1 and CDR2 from the germline V gene are MNHEY and SVGEGT. V shed 0 bases, J shed 6 bases, and the junction held 11 bases outside the gene matches. The CDR3 nucleotides are TGTGCCAGCAGTTACTCGACGGGACAGGGTCTTTTGGATGGCTACACCTTC. Amino acids: CASSYSTGQGLLDGYTF.

The rearrangement uses TRBV6-5 and TRBJ2-3; D might be TRBD2 (6 bases). The CDR3 sequence is 15 residues long. The germline CDR1 and CDR2 sequences are MNHEY and SVGAGI. V was cut by 5 bases and J by 3 bases, with 15 bases left in between. The CDR3 coding sequence is TGTGCCAGCAGTCGAACCGGGACTGAAACAGATACGCAGTATTTT. This encodes CASSRTGTETDTQYF.

J is TRBJ1-1 and V is TRBV5-1; D is uncertain. CDR1 and CDR2 from the germline V gene are SGHRS and YFSETQ. V lost 4 bases, J lost 3 bases, and 13 bases lay in between. The CDR3 has 14 residues. Here the CDR3 reads CASSDPSGDTEAFF. CDR3 coding DNA: TGCGCCAGCAGCGACCCCTCAGGCGACACTGAAGCTTTCTTT. Full variable domain (missing parts from reference TRBV5-1 and TRBJ1-1): KAGVTQTPRYLIKTRGQQVTLSCSPISGHRSVSWYQQTPGQGLQFLFEYFSETQRNKGNFPGRFSGRQFSNSRSEMNVSTLELGDSALYLCASSDPSGDTEAFFGQGTRLTVV.

V usage is TRBV5-1 and J usage is TRBJ1-4; 8 nucleotides align to TRBD1. The V and J ends lost 7 bases and 3 bases, in that order; junction bases with no gene match: 8. Per germline, CDR1 SGHRS and CDR2 YFSETQ. The CDR3 extends over 15 amino acids. CDR3 sequence: CASGTGGRANEKLFF. DNA for the CDR3: TGCGCCAGCGGCACAGGGGGTCGGGCTAATGAAAAACTGTTTTTT.

The chain joins TRBV2 to TRBJ1-1; perhaps TRBD1 as D (5 bases). The CDR3 contains 15 residues. CDR1 and CDR2 from the germline V gene are SNHLY and FYNNEI. The V gene lost 1 base and the J gene lost 4 bases, with 13 bases spanning the gap. CDR3 nucleotide sequence: TGTGCCAGCAGTGAAGTGGCAGGGAGGGTCACTGAAGCTTTCTTT. It specifies CASSEVAGRVTEAFF.

V is TRBV5-1 and J is TRBJ2-3; 13 nucleotides line up with TRBD2. The ends lost 4 bases at V and 2 bases at J; junction bases unmatched: 4. The CDR3 covers 16 residues. Germline-derived CDR1 and CDR2 are SGHRS and YFSETQ. CDR3 nucleotides: TGCGCCAGCAGCGGGGGACTAGCGGGGACCACAGATACGCAGTATTTT. Translating it yields CASSGGLAGTTDTQYF.

The chain links TRBV12-3 or TRBV12-4 to TRBJ2-7, with 7 nucleotides matching TRBD1. This CDR3 spans 11 amino acids. V lost 4 bases, J lost 10 bases, and 4 bases stayed unmatched. DNA of the CDR3: TGTGCCAGCAGTTACCGGGACAGACAGTACTTC. Translation: CASSYRDRQYF.

The V and J genes are TRBV9 and TRBJ1-2, with 8 nucleotides matching TRBD1. This CDR3 spans 15 amino acids. CDR1 is SGDLS, CDR2 YYNGEE, per germline. With 3 bases clipped from V and 4 bases from J, the junction kept 8 bases outside the gene matches. This CDR3 reads CASSATGGFLYGYTF. Written as DNA, the CDR3 is TGTGCCAGCAGCGCAACAGGGGGATTCCTCTATGGCTACACCTTC.

This clone is a singleton in its sample. The chain recombines TRBV7-3 with TRBJ1-2; D call uncertain. CDR3 size: 11 residues. V was pared by 5 bases and J by 5 bases, with 6 bases between. Germline V lookup: CDR1 SGHTA, CDR2 FQGTGA. DNA of the CDR3: TGTGCCAGCAGCGTTCAGTATGGCTACACCTTC. Residues: CASSVQYGYTF.

The genes are TRBV27 and TRBJ2-7; 7 nucleotides agree with TRBD2. Germline V gene lookup returns CDR1 MNHEY and CDR2 SMNVEV (reference sequence). J gave up 1 base and V 7 bases, and 7 bases lay outside the gene matches. The CDR3 contains 14 residues. The DNA for the CDR3 is TGTGCCAGCAAAGCTCGGGACTATTCCTACGAGCAGTACTTC. It translates to CASKARDYSYEQYF.

The genes are TRBV14 and TRBJ1-2; D is perhaps TRBD1 (6 bases). The CDR3 is 13 amino acids. Trimming removed 3 bases at V and 4 bases at J, with 9 bases between. From germline, CDR1 is SGHDN and CDR2 FVKESK. CDR3 residues: CASSQGHFYGYTF. The CDR3 DNA reads TGTGCCAGCAGCCAGGGACATTTCTATGGCTACACCTTC.

The chain is built from TRBV3-1 (or the pseudogene TRBV3-2) and TRBJ2-7, with a tentative D call TRBD2 (7 bases). Germline V gives CDR1 LGHDT, CDR2 YNNKEL (reference sequence). The germline V and J ends were trimmed by 4 bases and 5 bases, with 18 bases remaining between them. This CDR3 is 15 amino acids long. The CDR3 here is CASSPWGGGGDEQYF. The CDR3 region has the DNA TGTGCCAGCAGCCCGTGGGGGGGCGGCGGGGACGAGCAGTACTTC.

This rearrangement joins TRBV10-3 to TRBJ2-1, with 12 bases lining up with TRBD2. Trimming took 5 bases from V and 6 from J; bases not matched to a gene: 5. Per the germline V gene, CDR1 is ENHRY and CDR2 is SYGVKD. This CDR3 has 15 residues. CDR3 sequence reads: CAISPTSGGFNEQFF. The CDR3, as DNA: TGTGCCATCAGTCCGACTAGCGGGGGCTTCAATGAGCAGTTCTTC.

The chain links TRBV4-3 to TRBJ2-5, with 7 bases aligning to TRBD2. The CDR3 is made up of 19 amino acids. CDR1 LGHNA and CDR2 YSLEER come from the germline V gene. Trimming at V came to 1 base and at J to 2 bases, leaving 16 bases not matched to a gene. CDR3 in DNA: TGCGCCAGCAGCCAAGCTAGCGGCGGATCGAACGGGGCACAAGAGACCCAGTACTTC. This gives the protein CASSQASGGSNGAQETQYF.